A selection of T cell receptor beta chains follows, all from one sample in a study of T cells in Graves' hyperthyroidism and ophthalmopathy. TCRdb itself ran the multiplex PCR reads through MiXCR, one entry per CDR3 protein. The sample lists approximately 430,000 distinct CDR3 sequences, more than 15% occurring once. Source material: blood. The origin of the receptors is a woman aged 18-29 years with Graves' hyperthyroidism. Each CDR3 is given with its conserved first and last residue. D genes are given only for firm matches. Clone size, where shown, is once, few, many, or a class for clones that have expanded.

size	V	J	D	CDR3	DNA
few	TRBV6-5	TRBJ1-1	-	CASSYPRVRGTEAFF	TGTGCCAGCAGTTACCCGAGAGTTAGAGGCACTGAAGCTTTCTTT
once	TRBV7-7	TRBJ2-5	-	CASSISTGGGDETQYF	TGTGCTAGCAGCATATCGACAGGCGGTGGGGATGAGACCCAGTACTTC
-	TRBV19	TRBJ2-7	-	CASSITGTPYEQYF	TGTGCCAGTAGTATCACAGGGACCCCCTACGAGCAGTACTTC
-	TRBV19	TRBJ2-1	-	CASSIFGSSYNEQFF	TGTGCCAGTAGTATATTCGGCAGCTCCTACAATGAGCAGTTCTTC
many	TRBV3-1	TRBJ2-2	-	CASSARGLRGRELFF	TGTGCCAGCAGCGCCCGGGGGCTCAGAGGCCGGGAGCTGTTTTTT
many	TRBV9	TRBJ2-5	TRBD1	CASSRTGQGQETQYF	TGTGCCAGCAGCCGAACCGGACAGGGACAAGAGACCCAGTACTTC
-	TRBV6-2/TRBV6-3	TRBJ2-2	-	CASHWWGNPGSCFF	-
-	TRBV4-1	TRBJ2-5	-	CASSQDGGTETQYF	TGCGCCAGCAGCCAAGATGGGGGAACAGAGACCCAGTACTTC
-	TRBV10-3	TRBJ2-2	TRBD2	CAISGGLAGGRSTGELFF	TGTGCCATCAGTGGAGGACTAGCGGGAGGGCGAAGCACCGGGGAGCTGTTTTTT
many	TRBV7-9	TRBJ2-3	-	CASSFTSLGDTQYF	TGTGCCAGCAGTTTTACGTCCCTTGGTGATACGCAGTATTTT
-	TRBV19	TRBJ2-5	-	CASRAGAQETQYF	TGTGCCAGTAGGGCGGGTGCGCAAGAGACCCAGTACTTC
-	TRBV20-1	TRBJ2-3	TRBD2	CSAPQTSGVSDTQYF	TGCAGTGCTCCGCAGACTAGCGGGGTTTCAGATACGCAGTATTTT
few	TRBV29-1	TRBJ1-2	-	CSVGTRVTNYGYTF	TGCAGCGTTGGAACCAGAGTAACTAACTATGGCTACACCTTC
few	TRBV4-1	TRBJ2-6	-	CASSPSTQTGGANVLTF	TGCGCCAGCAGCCCCTCGACTCAGACGGGGGGGGCCAACGTCCTGACTTTC
few	TRBV28	TRBJ1-2	-	CASRAQGGRYGYTF	TGTGCCAGCAGAGCCCAAGGGGGGAGATATGGCTACACCTTC
-	TRBV7-9	TRBJ2-1	-	CASSLDIIEQFF	TGTGCCAGCAGCTTAGACATAATTGAGCAGTTCTTC
many	TRBV7-2	TRBJ1-2	TRBD1	CASSLAYRDRVGTTYGYTF	TGTGCCAGCAGCTTAGCGTATCGGGACAGGGTAGGGACCACCTATGGCTACACCTTC
-	TRBV19	TRBJ2-2	TRBD1	CAGEDRGVTGELFF	TGTGCCGGGGAGGACAGGGGAGTCACCGGGGAGCTGTTTTTT
-	TRBV6-1	TRBJ2-5	-	CASSALQGNLQETQYF	TGTGCCAGCAGTGCCCTACAGGGTAACCTCCAAGAGACCCAGTACTTC
-	TRBV19	TRBJ1-5	TRBD1	CASRGGQGDFRPQHF	TGTGCCAGTAGAGGGGGGCAGGGGGATTTTCGGCCCCAGCATTTT
many	TRBV12-3/TRBV12-4	TRBJ2-5	TRBD1	CASSPTGTGGTKTQYF	TGTGCCAGCAGTCCGACCGGGACAGGGGGGACGAAGACCCAGTACTTC
many	TRBV6-5	TRBJ2-5	-	CASSYSEGYMETQYF	TGTGCCAGCAGTTACTCTGAGGGCTATATGGAGACCCAGTACTTC
-	TRBV12-3/TRBV12-4	TRBJ1-2	-	CASSYVQGLGYTF	TGTGCCAGCAGTTATGTCCAGGGGCTCGGCTACACCTTC
many	TRBV7-9	TRBJ2-1	-	CASSLGLSHYNEQFF	TGTGCCAGCAGCTTAGGCCTGTCCCACTACAATGAGCAGTTCTTC
many	TRBV27	TRBJ2-5	TRBD2	CASSRLAGGETQYF	TGTGCCAGCAGCCGGCTAGCGGGAGGGGAGACCCAGTACTTC
many	TRBV6-1	TRBJ1-1	-	CASRKWTVSGTEAFF	TGTGCCAGCAGAAAATGGACAGTAAGTGGCACTGAAGCTTTCTTT
few	TRBV11-3	TRBJ2-1	TRBD2	CASSTGLAGGRNEQFF	TGTGCCAGCAGCACCGGACTAGCGGGAGGTCGTAATGAGCAGTTCTTC
few	TRBV4-2	TRBJ1-1	-	CASSQDTAGRMGEAFF	TGTGCCAGCAGCCAAGATACGGCAGGGAGAATGGGTGAAGCTTTCTTT
few	TRBV18	TRBJ1-1	-	CASSQRADLNTEAFF	TGTGCCAGCTCACAACGGGCGGACCTGAACACTGAAGCTTTCTTT
many	TRBV20-1	TRBJ1-5	-	CSASSTAYQPQHF	TGCAGTGCTAGTTCGACAGCCTATCAGCCCCAGCATTTT
-	TRBV6-2/TRBV6-3	TRBJ2-2	-	CASSYTGSWVGELFF	TGTGCCAGCAGTTACACTGGGAGTTGGGTCGGGGAGCTGTTTTTT
many	TRBV27	TRBJ2-1	-	CAPMWGGPYNEQFF	TGTGCCCCTATGTGGGGGGGCCCCTACAATGAGCAGTTCTTC
-	TRBV6-5	TRBJ1-2	-	CASSSAGTSNYGYTF	TGTGCCAGCAGTTCAGCCGGGACATCAAACTATGGCTACACCTTC
many	TRBV29-1	TRBJ2-7	-	CSVSIQGYEQYF	TGCAGCGTGTCAATCCAAGGCTACGAGCAGTACTTC
many	TRBV5-1	TRBJ2-2	TRBD2	CASSLDAGVTGELFF	TGCGCCAGCAGCTTGGATGCGGGAGTGACCGGGGAGCTGTTTTTT
few	TRBV7-9	TRBJ1-1	-	CASSTFQGGDTEAFF	TGTGCCAGCAGCACATTTCAGGGTGGAGACACTGAAGCTTTCTTT
few	TRBV6-2/TRBV6-3	TRBJ2-5	-	CASSYPISRDKVKEETQYF	TGTGCCAGCAGTTACCCGATTTCTCGGGACAAAGTTAAAGAAGAGACCCAGTACTTC
-	TRBV4-3	TRBJ1-2	TRBD1	CASSQNRGSYGCTF	TGCGCCAGCAGCCAAAACAGGGGATCCTATGGCTGCACCTTC